This note documents a single TCR beta chain sequence. CD4+ cell separation produced CD45RA+ naive and CD45RA-negative memory subsets. Data came from immunoSEQ multiplex PCR; TCRdb stores just in-frame clones and leaves some out. The sample yields about 610,000 clones, about 97% seen once. This record belongs to a study of shared clonotypes between healthy human individuals. Study at large: Donors consisted of a couple of women and three men between 18 and 49.

Germline lookup yields CDR1 SQVTM and CDR2 ANQGSEA. The CDR3 is 14 amino acids. Trimming pared 3 bases from V and 0 bases from J, leaving 9 bases between. Sequencing used naive CD4+ T cells sorted from blood. Indicated subset: CD45RA+ positively selected. This sequence was found in a woman in her thirties in good health. The chain joins TRBV29-1 to TRBJ2-1; D gene uncertain. Here the CDR3 reads CSVEDVFSYNEQFF. CDR3 nucleotides: TGCAGCGTTGAGGATGTTTTCTCCTACAATGAGCAGTTCTTC.